One and the same sample provided the 9 T cell receptor beta chains below, sequenced in a study of blood T cell repertoires in COVID-19. Here immunoSEQ multiplex PCR was the method, and the copy in TCRdb shows in-frame clones only, minus some. The sample lists roughly 300,000 clones; 85% were seen once. The sequenced sample was peripheral blood. The source of these receptors is a human donor in a cohort sampled during active COVID-19.

The V call is TRBV5-1, the J call TRBJ2-7; 7 positions match TRBD2. This CDR3 has 16 residues. The germline V gene encodes CDR1 SGHRS and CDR2 YFSETQ. Trimming removed 4 bases from V and 10 bases from J; junction bases left unmatched: 20. The CDR3 reads CASSTGTTLRAVPQYF. The CDR3 DNA reads as TGCGCCAGCAGCACTGGGACTACCCTACGAGCAGTACCCCAGTACTTC.

This clone was seen just once. V and J are TRBV28 and TRBJ2-3, with unresolved D. The V gene lost 6 bases and the J gene lost 5 bases, with 9 bases spanning the gap. Per germline, CDR1 MDHEN and CDR2 SYDVKM. The CDR3 totals 12 residues. The CDR3 DNA follows: TGTGCCAGCAGCGGTATGATAGATACGCAGTATTTT. This translates into CASSGMIDTQYF.

The J gene is TRBJ1-1, the V gene TRBV27; tentative D call: TRBD1 (6 bases). In germline, CDR1 is MNHEY, CDR2 SMNVEV (reference sequence). V was cut by 5 bases and J by 4 bases, with 14 bases left in between. This CDR3 comprises 14 residues. CDR3 residues: CASSPGRGVTEAFF. CDR3 sequence (DNA): TGTGCCAGCAGTCCCGGGAGGGGGGTCACTGAAGCTTTCTTT.

Only a few counts were recorded for this clone. V and J are TRBV25-1 and TRBJ2-2, with 8 bases aligning to TRBD2. This CDR3 has 15 residues. The germline V gene has CDR1 MGHDK and CDR2 SYGVNS. The V and J ends lost 6 bases and 2 bases, in that order; junction bases with no gene match: 5. CDR3: CASRRSGSNTGELFF. CDR3 bases: TGTGCCAGCAGGAGAAGCGGGAGTAACACCGGGGAGCTGTTTTTT.

The CDR3, as DNA: TGCGCCAGCAGCGGGACTCCTAGCACAGATACGCAGTATTTT. This translates into CASSGTPSTDTQYF. This sequence joins TRBV5-1 and TRBJ2-3, with D tentatively TRBD2 (6 bases). Germline CDR1 SGHRS, CDR2 YFSETQ. V was clipped by 4 bases and J by 0 bases, with 9 bases between them. The CDR3 has 14 residues.

The gene calls are TRBV28 and TRBJ1-2; TRBD1 is a possible D gene (5 bases). The CDR3 contains 12 residues. With 3 bases removed from V and 6 bases from J, the gap between germline ends came to 8 bases. The germline gives CDR1 MDHEN, CDR2 SYDVKM. This chain's CDR3 is CASSFKTDGYTF. The CDR3 DNA follows: TGTGCCAGCAGTTTCAAGACAGATGGCTACACCTTC.

V usage is TRBV11-2 and J usage is TRBJ2-3; possibly TRBD1 for D (5 bases). Germline V gene sequence: CDR1 SGHAT, CDR2 FQNNGV. V was cut by 7 bases and J by 2 bases, with 16 bases left in between. There are 15 residues in the CDR3. The chain's CDR3 is CASTQGSNPTDTQYF. DNA of the CDR3: TGTGCCAGCACCCAGGGTTCAAACCCCACAGATACGCAGTATTTT.

The V call is TRBV6-5, the J call TRBJ2-7, with TRBD1 matching over 7 bases. Germline V lookup: CDR1 MNHEY, CDR2 SVGAGI. The trim removed 7 bases at V and 3 bases at J, leaving 6 bases unmatched. The CDR3 covers 13 residues. The CDR3 DNA reads as TGTGCCAGCACACGACAGGGAAACTACGAGCAGTACTTC. It encodes CASTRQGNYEQYF.

CDR3: CASSSGTSGPGELFF. CDR3 nucleotide sequence: TGTGCCAGCAGCTCCGGGACTAGCGGTCCCGGGGAGCTGTTTTTT. This chain connects TRBV7-9 to TRBJ2-2; 11 bases line up with TRBD2. Trimming cost V 4 bases and J 6 bases; bases outside gene matches: 4. The CDR3 sequence is 15 residues long. Germline CDR1 reads SEHNR; CDR2 reads FQNEAQ (reference sequence).